The 4 T cell receptor beta chains below were found in one sample sequenced in a study of blood T cell repertoires in COVID-19. The protocol was immunoSEQ multiplex PCR, while the TCRdb copy is restricted to in-frame clones and leaves out a portion. The table records about 360,000 clones, approximately 77% of them present only once. Source material: peripheral blood. The receptors were gathered from a human donor with acute or convalescent COVID-19. The donor label of this sample is uncertain.

The rearrangement links TRBV6-5 to TRBJ1-2, with 7 bases aligning to TRBD1. The CDR3 loop spans 13 amino acids. Germline-derived CDR1 and CDR2 are MNHEY and SVGAGI. Trimming removed 0 bases from V and 7 bases from J; junction bases left unmatched: 2. The CDR3 coding sequence is TGTGCCAGCAGTTACTCGACAGGGTTTGGCTACACCTTC. Translating it yields CASSYSTGFGYTF.

The V gene is TRBV3-1 (or the pseudogene TRBV3-2), the J gene TRBJ2-5, with 10 nucleotides matching TRBD2. The CDR3 is 14 residues long. Germline CDR1 is LGHDT and CDR2 is YNNKEL (reference sequence). V trimming: 4 bases; J trimming: 4 bases; junction bases outside the gene matches: 3. In DNA form, the CDR3 reads TGTGCCAGCAGCCGTAGCGGGGGGCCAGAGACCCAGTACTTC. Protein sequence: CASSRSGGPETQYF.

This chain links TRBV6-5 with TRBJ2-5, with 7 bases matching TRBD1. The length of the CDR3 is 15 residues. Trimming at V came to 10 bases and at J to 1 base, leaving 12 bases not matched to a gene. Germline CDR1 and CDR2: MNHEY and SVGAGI. CDR3 nucleotide sequence: TGTGCCACTTCCCGGGACAGACATATCCAAGAGACCCAGTACTTC. Translated: CATSRDRHIQETQYF.

In its sample, this clone was seen a few times. The chain combines TRBV19 with TRBJ1-5; 9 bases align to TRBD1. In germline, CDR1 is LNHDA, CDR2 SQIVND (reference sequence). The length of the CDR3 is 17 residues. With V trimmed by 8 bases and J by 1 base, 12 bases remained unmatched. This CDR3 reads CASGDRARPGSNQPQHF. The CDR3 DNA is TGTGCCAGTGGGGACAGGGCCCGCCCGGGGAGCAATCAGCCCCAGCATTTT. The whole variable domain, remainder taken from reference TRBV19 and TRBJ1-5, is DGGITQSPKYLFRKEGQNVTLSCEQNLNHDAMYWYRQDPGQGLRLIYYSQIVNDFQKGDIAEGYSVSREKKESFPLTVTSAQKNPTAFYLCASGDRARPGSNQPQHFGDGTRLSIL.